The 5 T cell receptor beta chains below were found in one sample sequenced in a study of cytomegalovirus exposure and HLA in healthy donors. The protocol was immunoSEQ multiplex PCR, while the TCRdb copy is restricted to in-frame clones and leaves out a portion. The table includes 200,000 or so clones, over 75% detected once. The sequenced sample consisted of PBMCs. The receptors were sampled from a woman between 18 and 29 years old in good health and CMV-seropositive.

The chain employs TRBV6-5 and TRBJ1-1; 7 bases line up with TRBD1. CDR1 MNHEY and CDR2 SVGAGI come from the germline V gene. This CDR3 spans 13 amino acids. Trimming at V came to 0 bases and at J to 11 bases, leaving 6 bases not matched to a gene. CDR3 DNA sequence: TGTGCCAGCAGTTACTCGAGGGGGCGGTCTGCTTTCTTT. Translating it yields CASSYSRGRSAFF.

The genes are TRBV4-2 and TRBJ2-5; 14 positions agree with TRBD2. The germline gives CDR1 LGHNA, CDR2 YNFKEQ. Trimming at V came to 4 bases and at J to 4 bases, leaving 2 bases not matched to a gene. The CDR3 is made up of 15 amino acids. DNA of the CDR3: TGTGCCAGCAGCCCCGGGACTAGCGGGGGAGAGACCCAGTACTTC. Its translation: CASSPGTSGGETQYF.

J is TRBJ2-7 and V is TRBV29-1; 10 nucleotides match TRBD1. CDR1 and CDR2 (germline): SQVTM, ANQGSEA. J lost 1 base, V lost 4 bases, and 4 bases had no gene match. The CDR3 contains 14 residues. Here the CDR3 reads CSVVDRGDSYEQYF. CDR3 nucleotides: TGCAGCGTTGTGGACAGGGGGGATTCCTACGAGCAGTACTTC.

The chain uses TRBV28 and TRBJ2-5; possible D gene TRBD1, 6 bases. The length of the CDR3 is 14 residues. Trimming removed 6 bases at V and 6 bases at J, with 17 bases between. CDR1 and CDR2 (germline): MDHEN, SYDVKM. CDR3 sequence reads: CASRHQGSGKTQYF. CDR3 DNA: TGTGCCAGCAGGCACCAGGGGAGTGGAAAGACCCAGTACTTC.

V and J are TRBV12-5 and TRBJ2-6, with 8 bases that match TRBD1. The V gene's germline CDR1 is LGHNT and CDR2 FRNRAP. V dropped 6 bases and J dropped 9; count of bases not matched to a gene: 13. The CDR3 contains 16 residues. The CDR3: CASGPTWTGLGNVLTF. As DNA, the CDR3 is TGTGCTAGTGGACCGACCTGGACAGGGCTTGGCAACGTCCTGACTTTC.